The source of this T cell receptor beta chain is a study of response to subunit inactivated influenza vaccine. Study results and caveats: Authors suggested seasonal influenza vaccinations each recruit few new T cells.

TCRdb reprocessed the RT-PCR reads via MiXCR and lists one record per CDR3 protein. Here the sample spans 430,000 or so distinct CDR3 sequences, around 9.9% being singletons. This CDR3 is 16 amino acids long. V shed 2 bases and J shed 4 bases, with 17 bases lying between them. CDR1 and CDR2 (germline): MNHEY, SVGAGI. This clonotype has just a few counts. No antigen is known for it. The clonotype originates from a man aged 50 to 60 who received an inactivated influenza vaccine. The sample was PBMCs from blood, taken roughly 46 days after vaccination. This sequence joins TRBV6-5 and TRBJ1-1; D not resolved. Here the CDR3 reads CASSYAAQTLSTEAFF. The CDR3 DNA reads as TGTGCCAGCAGTTACGCCGCACAGACCCTGAGCACTGAAGCTTTCTTT.